One sample yielded the 27 T cell receptor beta chains listed below, sequenced in a study of blood T cell repertoires in COVID-19. TCRdb keeps only in-frame clones here, not all; method: immunoSEQ multiplex PCR. The sample has approximately 270,000 clones; over 85% are singletons. The specimen sequenced was PBMCs or T cells enriched from blood (not recorded which). These TCRs come from a woman in her sixties or seventies who had recovered from COVID-19.

This clone has a single count. This chain uses TRBV5-1 with TRBJ2-5; perhaps TRBD1 as D (6 bases). This CDR3 is built from 17 residues. CDR1 and CDR2 from the germline V gene are SGHRS and YFSETQ. Trimming stripped 4 bases from V and 5 bases from J, with 24 bases between. This chain's CDR3 is CASSGGTGSTFIETQYF. Written as DNA, the CDR3 is TGCGCCAGCAGCGGGGGTACAGGGTCAACGTTCATCGAGACCCAGTACTTC. The full variable domain, rest sourced from reference TRBV5-1 and TRBJ2-5, is KAGVTQTPRYLIKTRGQQVTLSCSPISGHRSVSWYQQTPGQGLQFLFEYFSETQRNKGNFPGRFSGRQFSNSRSEMNVSTLELGDSALYLCASSGGTGSTFIETQYFGPGTRLLVL.

The chain links TRBV19 to TRBJ1-5; TRBD1 agrees at 7 bases. The CDR3 sequence is 16 residues long. The J segment lost 3 bases and the V segment lost 5 bases, leaving 10 bases of the junction unmatched. Germline assignment: CDR1 LNHDA and CDR2 SQIVND (reference sequence). The CDR3 DNA follows: TGTGCCAGTAGTTCCCTAGGAGACAGGGCCAATCAGCCCCAGCATTTT. Translated: CASSSLGDRANQPQHF. The whole variable domain, remainder taken from reference TRBV19 and TRBJ1-5, is DGGITQSPKYLFRKEGQNVTLSCEQNLNHDAMYWYRQDPGQGLRLIYYSQIVNDFQKGDIAEGYSVSREKKESFPLTVTSAQKNPTAFYLCASSSLGDRANQPQHFGDGTRLSIL.

The chain recombines TRBV28 with TRBJ2-3, with a weak D call TRBD1 (5 bases). Trimming removed 5 bases from V and 2 bases from J, with 11 bases in between. CDR1 is MDHEN and CDR2 is SYDVKM in the germline V gene. The CDR3 sequence is 14 residues long. CDR3 region: CASSLTDNTDTQYF. CDR3 bases: TGTGCCAGCAGTCTCACGGACAACACAGATACGCAGTATTTT. Combining the CDR3 with reference TRBV28 and TRBJ2-3 gives the whole variable domain DVKVTQSSRYLVKRTGEKVFLECVQDMDHENMFWYRQDPGLGLRLIYFSYDVKMKEKGDIPEGYSVSREKKERFSLILESASTNQTSMYLCASSLTDNTDTQYFGPGTRLTVL.

A few counts support this clone. The rearrangement joins TRBV5-1 to TRBJ2-7; 7 bases agree with TRBD1. Germline V gives CDR1 SGHRS, CDR2 YFSETQ. The CDR3 has 14 amino acids. The junction had 5 bases not matched to a gene; V was cut back by 3 bases and J by 2 bases. The CDR3 bases are TGCGCCAGCAGCTGGTTGACAGGGACCTACGAGCAGTACTTC. It encodes CASSWLTGTYEQYF.

The CDR3 sequence: CASSVEQVGQPQHF. The DNA of the CDR3 is TGTGCCAGCAGTGTTGAACAGGTGGGTCAGCCCCAGCATTTT. The chain has TRBV2 and TRBJ1-5; TRBD1 is a possible D gene (5 bases). This CDR3 has 14 amino acids. CDR1 and CDR2 from the germline V gene are SNHLY and FYNNEI. V lost 4 bases and J 6 bases, leaving 13 bases between the germline ends.

The rearrangement uses TRBV19 and TRBJ1-3, with TRBD1 matching over 11 bases. Germline CDR1 and CDR2: LNHDA and SQIVND (reference sequence). This CDR3 has 17 amino acids. The ends lost 5 bases at V and 0 bases at J; junction bases unmatched: 6. CDR3 region: CASSFWTGGSSGNTIYF. The CDR3 DNA reads as TGTGCCAGTAGTTTTTGGACAGGGGGCAGCTCTGGAAACACCATATATTTT. Full variable domain (remainder filled in from reference TRBV19 and TRBJ1-3): DGGITQSPKYLFRKEGQNVTLSCEQNLNHDAMYWYRQDPGQGLRLIYYSQIVNDFQKGDIAEGYSVSREKKESFPLTVTSAQKNPTAFYLCASSFWTGGSSGNTIYFGEGSWLTVV.

The J gene is TRBJ1-6, the V gene TRBV28; 8 nucleotides agree with TRBD1. The CDR3 runs 16 residues. V dropped 9 bases and J dropped 14; count of bases not matched to a gene: 21. The germline V gene encodes CDR1 MDHEN and CDR2 SYDVKM. The CDR3 is CASRKTSRTGSRALHF. In DNA form, the CDR3 reads TGTGCCAGTCGTAAGACGTCGAGGACAGGGAGTCGAGCCCTCCACTTT.

The chain has TRBV5-5 and TRBJ1-1; 9 nucleotides line up with TRBD1. The CDR3 loop spans 13 amino acids. V lost 4 bases, J lost 6 bases, and 4 bases stayed unmatched. Germline-derived CDR1 and CDR2 are SGHKS and YYEKEE (reference sequence). The DNA of the CDR3 is TGTGCCAGCAGCCGGACAGGGGTTTCTGAAGCTTTCTTT. It specifies CASSRTGVSEAFF.

V gene TRBV19 combines with J gene TRBJ1-5; D possibly corresponds to TRBD1 (5 bases). The CDR3 contains 14 residues. V was pared by 8 bases and J by 0 bases, with 11 bases between. Germline V gene lookup returns CDR1 LNHDA and CDR2 SQIVND (reference sequence). The CDR3 reads CASAQGNSNQPQHF. CDR3 DNA: TGTGCCAGTGCTCAGGGAAATAGCAATCAGCCCCAGCATTTT.

This clone was picked up one time. J is TRBJ1-1 and V is TRBV9; 7 positions match TRBD1. This CDR3 has 14 residues. After removal of 3 bases from V and 1 base from J, the junction contained 3 bases not matched to a gene. The V gene's germline CDR1 is SGDLS and CDR2 YYNGEE. The CDR3 here is CASSGDSQNTEAFF. The DNA for the CDR3 is TGTGCCAGCAGCGGGGACAGCCAGAACACTGAAGCTTTCTTT.

The gene calls are TRBV5-1 and TRBJ2-5; 10 bases are a match to TRBD2. CDR1 is SGHRS and CDR2 is YFSETQ in the germline V gene. This CDR3 has 15 amino acids. With 2 bases clipped from V and 1 base from J, the junction kept 2 bases outside the gene matches. This CDR3 reads CASSFLAGVQETQYF. CDR3 DNA sequence: TGCGCCAGCAGCTTCCTAGCGGGGGTCCAAGAGACCCAGTACTTC. Full variable domain (rest looked up from reference TRBV5-1 and TRBJ2-5): KAGVTQTPRYLIKTRGQQVTLSCSPISGHRSVSWYQQTPGQGLQFLFEYFSETQRNKGNFPGRFSGRQFSNSRSEMNVSTLELGDSALYLCASSFLAGVQETQYFGPGTRLLVL.

This clone was observed once. The V call is TRBV12-3 or TRBV12-4, the J call TRBJ2-7; D ambiguous. Deletions cut 5 bases from V and 4 bases from J, with 6 bases between. The CDR3 has 11 residues. DNA of the CDR3: TGTGCCAGCAGTGGAGCGTACGAGCAGTACTTC. This encodes CASSGAYEQYF.

The J gene is TRBJ1-2, the V gene TRBV7-3; 7 nucleotides match TRBD1. Germline V gene data show CDR1 as SGHTA and CDR2 as FQGTGA. This CDR3 contains 14 residues. The trim removed 5 bases at V and 5 bases at J, leaving 8 bases unmatched. The CDR3 here is CASSPGQAGYGYTF. The CDR3 region has the DNA TGTGCCAGCAGCCCCGGACAGGCCGGGTATGGCTACACCTTC.

The gene calls are TRBV15 and TRBJ1-1, with D possibly matching TRBD1 (5 bases). V dropped 2 bases and J dropped 7 bases, with 8 bases sitting between them. The CDR3 sequence is 12 residues long. CDR1 is LNHNV, CDR2 YYDKDF, per germline (reference sequence). CDR3: CATSRQDSEAFF. In DNA, the CDR3 is TGTGCCACCAGCAGACAAGACAGTGAAGCTTTCTTT.

The chain couples TRBV11-3 to TRBJ2-2; unclear D gene. Germline V CDR1 and CDR2: SGHNT, YENEEA. V shed 2 bases and J shed 2 bases, with 6 bases lying between them. The CDR3 length is 14 residues. CDR3 DNA sequence: TGTGCCAGCAGCTTATCAGTTAACACCGGGGAGCTGTTTTTT. This sequence encodes CASSLSVNTGELFF. Looking up the rest from reference TRBV11-3 and TRBJ2-2 gives the full variable domain: EAGVVQSPRYKIIEKKQPVAFWCNPISGHNTLYWYLQNLGQGPELLIRYENEEAVDDSQLPKDRFSAERLKGVDSTLKIQPAELGDSAVYLCASSLSVNTGELFFGEGSRLTVL.

The chain links TRBV10-1 to TRBJ2-7, with a tentative D call TRBD1 (7 bases). The CDR3 contains 16 residues. The V end lost 5 bases, the J end lost 0 bases, and 17 bases lay between the germline ends. Looked up from germline, CDR1 is WNHNN and CDR2 is SYGVQD (reference sequence). CDR3 bases: TGCGCCAGCAGTCAGAGACAGGGACTTCCCTCCTACGAGCAGTACTTC. It specifies CASSQRQGLPSYEQYF.

This clone was found once. The chain is built from TRBV19 and TRBJ1-2; weak D call: TRBD1 (6 bases). Germline V gene lookup returns CDR1 LNHDA and CDR2 SQIVND (reference sequence). The CDR3 covers 16 residues. The V end lost 6 bases, the J end lost 12 bases, and 29 bases lay between the germline ends. The CDR3 coding sequence is TGTGCCAGTAGGTTACGTCACAGGGCGGTTTTGGCTACAGACACCTTC. Translation: CASRLRHRAVLATDTF.

This chain joins TRBV2 and TRBJ1-2; D gene ambiguous. V gave up 6 bases and J gave up 3 bases, with 14 bases separating them. In germline, CDR1 is SNHLY, CDR2 FYNNEI. The CDR3 consists of 14 residues. CDR3 sequence reads: CASSRERRDYGYTF. The DNA for the CDR3 is TGTGCCAGCAGCCGAGAAAGGCGGGACTATGGCTACACCTTC.

This clone was counted only a few times. The V and J genes are TRBV3-1 (or the pseudogene TRBV3-2) and TRBJ1-2; D perhaps matches TRBD1 (5 bases). Trimming cost V 10 bases and J 0 bases, with 33 bases left between them. The CDR3 is 20 residues long. Germline loops: CDR1 LGHDT, CDR2 YNNKEL (reference sequence). In nucleotides, the CDR3 is TGTGCCATAGCCCCGGGGGGGGTTTTCTCCAGTATCACCCCTAACTATGGCTACACCTTC. Translation gives CAIAPGGVFSSITPNYGYTF.

The rearrangement joins TRBV27 to TRBJ2-5; a weak D match, TRBD1 (5 bases). V lost 7 bases, J lost 5 bases, and 17 bases lay in between. The germline gives CDR1 MNHEY, CDR2 SMNVEV (reference sequence). The CDR3 is 14 amino acids. CDR3 DNA sequence: TGTGCCAGCAACGGCGCAGGGTCGAGGGAGACCCAGTACTTC. This codes for CASNGAGSRETQYF.

This chain joins TRBV7-3 and TRBJ2-5; 8 bases map to TRBD2. Germline loops: CDR1 SGHTA, CDR2 FQGTGA. The CDR3 has 15 residues. After removal of 5 bases from V and 7 bases from J, the junction contained 12 bases not matched to a gene. The CDR3 nucleotides read TGTGCCAGCAGCGCGGAGGGTAGCGGGGTTGGGACCCAGTACTTC. It codes for CASSAEGSGVGTQYF.

The J gene is TRBJ2-5, the V gene TRBV7-9; 10 bases agree with TRBD1. V dropped 0 bases and J dropped 7; count of bases not matched to a gene: 8. CDR3 length: 16 residues. Germline assignment: CDR1 SEHNR and CDR2 FQNEAQ (reference sequence). The CDR3, as DNA: TGTGCCAGCAGCTTAGCGGCGACAGGGGGCAGGGGGACCCAGTACTTC. Translated: CASSLAATGGRGTQYF.

Points on this clone: At the DNA level, this CDR3 is encoded by other sequences in the same sample as well. The rearrangement links TRBV10-3 to TRBJ2-1; D is uncertain. This CDR3 has 12 residues. Germline-derived CDR1 and CDR2 are ENHRY and SYGVKD. Deletions cut 0 bases from V and 7 bases from J, with 4 bases between. Written as DNA, the CDR3 is TGTGCCATCAGTGAGTCGAGAAATGAGCAGTTCTTC. Amino acid sequence: CAISESRNEQFF.

This chain connects TRBV11-2 to TRBJ1-2; D remains unclear. V shed 4 bases and J shed 7 bases, with 16 bases lying between them. Germline CDR1 SGHAT, CDR2 FQNNGV. This CDR3 region has 14 residues. CDR3 loop: CASSSVQGVRGYTF. Here the CDR3 DNA reads TGTGCCAGCAGCTCAGTACAAGGAGTTCGTGGCTACACCTTC.

J is TRBJ1-3 and V is TRBV6-2 or TRBV6-3; no definite D call. Germline V gene data show CDR1 as MNHEY and CDR2 as SVGEGT. Deletions cut 2 bases from V and 2 bases from J, with 13 bases between. The CDR3 length is 16 residues. The DNA for the CDR3 is TGTGCCAGCAGTTACGGAGGAGGACGTACTGGAAACACCATATATTTT. This sequence encodes CASSYGGGRTGNTIYF.

This sequence joins TRBV2 and TRBJ2-5; TRBD2 is a possible D gene (6 bases). The CDR3 loop spans 14 amino acids. Trimming took off 3 bases at V and 5 bases at J, with 13 bases between the two ends. CDR1 and CDR2 from the germline V gene are SNHLY and FYNNEI. The CDR3, as DNA: TGTGCCAGCAGTGAGGCGGGGCCTCGTGAGACCCAGTACTTC. Amino acid sequence: CASSEAGPRETQYF. The full variable domain, its missing parts supplied by reference TRBV2 and TRBJ2-5, is EPEVTQTPSHQVTQMGQEVILRCVPISNHLYFYWYRQILGQKVEFLVSFYNNEISEKSEIFDDQFSVERPDGSNFTLKIRSTKLEDSAMYFCASSEAGPRETQYFGPGTRLLVL.

V and J are TRBV1 and TRBJ2-1; the tabulated D call, TRBD2, remains unverified against the DNA. TRBV1 is deemed a pseudogene. This CDR3 spans 15 amino acids. CDR3 nucleotide sequence: TGCACCAGCAGCCAAGTAAGCGGGAGTGAGAATGAGCAGTTCTTC. Translated, it gives CTSSQVSGSENEQFF.